The 2 T cell receptor beta chains in this list originate from one sample, sequenced in a study of T cells in Graves' hyperthyroidism and ophthalmopathy. Regions amplified from RNA transcripts were the TCR beta CDR3 regions. A first-round RT-PCR of the TCR CDR3 used the HTBI primer set. Via MiXCR, TCRdb re-called the multiplex PCR reads, giving one row per CDR3 protein. The data hold over 550,000 distinct CDR3 sequences, with 16% observed a single time. Sequenced: blood. The origin of the receptors is a young woman with Graves' hyperthyroidism.

This clonotype was seen at least ten times. The chain employs TRBV3-1 and TRBJ2-1; TRBD2 aligns across 13 bases. Trimming cost V 0 bases and J 6 bases; bases outside gene matches: 2. The CDR3 is 16 amino acids. The V gene's germline CDR1 is LGHDT and CDR2 YNNKEL (reference sequence). The CDR3 protein is CASSQEGLAGANEQFF. In DNA, the CDR3 is TGTGCCAGCAGCCAAGAAGGACTAGCGGGAGCCAATGAGCAGTTCTTC.

The V gene is TRBV28, the J gene TRBJ2-2; the D gene is possibly TRBD1 (5 bases). Germline loops: CDR1 MDHEN, CDR2 SYDVKM. Trimming took off 7 bases at V and 3 bases at J, with 18 bases between the two ends. The CDR3 runs to 16 residues. The CDR3 DNA reads as TGTGCCAGCACCCTCTGGGGCGCCACAGACACCGGGGAGCTGTTTTTT. Encoded protein: CASTLWGATDTGELFF.